Given below is one T cell receptor beta chain in context. Its antigen is undetermined. The data derive from a study of blood T cells in healthy people across ages. Study conclusions and caveats: Diversity was higher, and naive CD4+ cells more numerous, in long-lived donors than in aged donors. Unsorted PBMC material precluded a definitive naive versus antigen-experienced comparison.

Alongside a J-beta primer mix, a sample-barcoded 5' primer served in a second PCR lasting about 7 to 12 cycles. No fewer than 2.5 million CDR3-containing paired-end reads came from each sample. Using its own MiXCR run on the 5' RACE reads, TCRdb lists one record per CDR3 protein. The data hold approximately 1,700,000 distinct CDR3 sequences, with about 39% observed a single time. The sequenced sample was blood. The sequence was collected from a human donor in good health.

The CDR3, as DNA: TGTGCCAGCAGCGTGACAGTTAGCACAGATACGCAGTATTTT. It encodes CASSVTVSTDTQYF. The rearrangement joins TRBV9 to TRBJ2-3; tentative D call: TRBD1 (5 bases). Germline CDR1 SGDLS, CDR2 YYNGEE. The CDR3 has 14 amino acids. The germline V and J ends were trimmed by 2 bases and 0 bases, with 7 bases remaining between them.